Given below is one T cell receptor (beta chain) in context. The PCR made use of 60 Vbeta and 13 Jbeta primers. Sequenced by immunoSEQ multiplex PCR; TCRdb stores in-frame clones only, minus some. The sample gives fewer than 200,000 clones, roughly two thirds of which show up once; 2.8% is in the top ten. The data were obtained in a study of cytomegalovirus exposure and HLA in healthy donors. Germline V gene sequence: CDR1 SGHNT, CDR2 YYREEE (reference sequence). Trimming removed 6 bases at V and 5 bases at J, with 18 bases between. CDR3 length equals 15 residues. This TCR was recovered from a woman in her 30s in good health and CMV-seronegative. The chain is built from TRBV5-4 and TRBJ2-1, with a possible D match to TRBD1 (7 bases). The source material was PBMCs. DNA of the CDR3: TGTGCCAGCAAAGGGAGGACAGGTGGACACAATGAGCAGTTCTTC. It encodes CASKGRTGGHNEQFF.